Listed below are T cell receptor beta chains from one sample, sequenced in a study of monozygotic twins with inflammatory bowel disease. Using the 5' RACE reads, TCRdb records one entry per CDR3 protein without DNA. Its clone listing holds about 300,000 distinct CDR3 sequences. Material for sequencing was blood. The receptors shown here come from a human donor with ulcerative colitis or Crohn's disease, or a healthy co-twin of an affected twin (not recorded which). Both conserved end residues are part of each CDR3.

j_call: TRBJ2-7; v_call: TRBV27; cdr3_aa: CASSLSPVSYEQYF
j_call: TRBJ1-2; v_call: TRBV27; cdr3_aa: CASSQNPQLYGYTF
j_call: TRBJ2-7; v_call: TRBV12-5; cdr3_aa: CASGLVLRGKGYEQYF
j_call: TRBJ2-7; v_call: TRBV18; cdr3_aa: CASSPTSVYEQYF
j_call: TRBJ2-7; v_call: TRBV28; cdr3_aa: CASTQDDYEQYF
j_call: TRBJ2-1; v_call: TRBV24-1; cdr3_aa: CATGGTLTYNEQFF
j_call: TRBJ2-7; v_call: TRBV6-5; cdr3_aa: CASSYLSGGAYEQYF
j_call: TRBJ2-4; v_call: TRBV7-8; cdr3_aa: CASSLGRGAKNIQYF
j_call: TRBJ2-5; v_call: TRBV11-2; cdr3_aa: CASSANQGAQETQYF
j_call: TRBJ1-5; v_call: TRBV2; cdr3_aa: CASSVRQVSNQPQHF
j_call: TRBJ1-1; v_call: TRBV5-1; cdr3_aa: CASSRMTGGGSDTEAFF
j_call: TRBJ1-3; v_call: TRBV14; cdr3_aa: CASSTDRFSGNTIYF
j_call: TRBJ1-2; v_call: TRBV6-5; cdr3_aa: CASSYPGQGRGYTF
j_call: TRBJ1-3; v_call: TRBV20-1; cdr3_aa: CSVYGQGRGNTIYF
j_call: TRBJ2-2; v_call: TRBV7-2; cdr3_aa: CASSFDSRSGELFF
j_call: TRBJ2-2; v_call: TRBV20-1; cdr3_aa: CSARNRGRGTGELFF
j_call: TRBJ2-3; v_call: TRBV7-2; cdr3_aa: CASSPSGGGRNTQYF
j_call: TRBJ2-7; v_call: TRBV10-2; cdr3_aa: CASSEELSSYEQYF
j_call: TRBJ1-1; v_call: TRBV6-2/TRBV6-3; cdr3_aa: CASSRQQEATEAFF
j_call: TRBJ1-3; v_call: TRBV18; cdr3_aa: CASSPPQTLGSGNTIYF
j_call: TRBJ1-5; v_call: TRBV10-3; cdr3_aa: CAVSWGVDQPQHF
j_call: TRBJ1-2; v_call: TRBV5-1; cdr3_aa: CASSLVGANYGYTF
j_call: TRBJ2-2; v_call: TRBV9; cdr3_aa: CASSVSAGGPDTGELFF
j_call: TRBJ2-2; v_call: TRBV5-6; cdr3_aa: CASSPPRGTGKSGELFF
j_call: TRBJ2-2; v_call: TRBV29-1; cdr3_aa: CSVEEVGTRSLFF
j_call: TRBJ2-1; v_call: TRBV15; cdr3_aa: CATSLSPSGGYNEQFF
j_call: TRBJ2-7; v_call: TRBV7-2; cdr3_aa: CASSLSVQYYEQYF
j_call: TRBJ1-2; v_call: TRBV7-9; cdr3_aa: CASSFGQGVGRGYTF
j_call: TRBJ1-2; v_call: TRBV7-9; cdr3_aa: CASNDGLYGYTF
j_call: TRBJ1-5; v_call: TRBV20-1; cdr3_aa: CSARVYSNQPQHF
j_call: TRBJ2-2; v_call: TRBV5-1; cdr3_aa: CASSIGSGELFF
j_call: TRBJ2-7; v_call: TRBV5-1; cdr3_aa: CASSFQRVNEQYF
j_call: TRBJ2-5; v_call: TRBV25-1; cdr3_aa: CASKAGDFVRRGYQETQYF
j_call: TRBJ2-7; v_call: TRBV7-2; cdr3_aa: CASSPGWEQYF
j_call: TRBJ2-1; v_call: TRBV10-3; cdr3_aa: CATHGGSNEQFF
j_call: TRBJ2-7; v_call: TRBV3-1; cdr3_aa: CASSQGVLVYYEQYF
j_call: TRBJ2-3; v_call: TRBV6-5; cdr3_aa: CASSYGSGNPSTDTQYF
j_call: TRBJ2-1; v_call: TRBV2; cdr3_aa: CASREKTSGNNEQFF
j_call: TRBJ1-5; v_call: TRBV19; cdr3_aa: CASRKSVGSNQPQHF
j_call: TRBJ2-3; v_call: TRBV2; cdr3_aa: CASSDTGNTQYF
j_call: TRBJ2-7; v_call: TRBV28; cdr3_aa: CASSPGTVVSYEQYF
j_call: TRBJ2-7; v_call: TRBV12-3/TRBV12-4; cdr3_aa: CASRSTGSPYEQYF
j_call: TRBJ2-3; v_call: TRBV2; cdr3_aa: CASKRDRGQTDTQYF
j_call: TRBJ2-2; v_call: TRBV5-1; cdr3_aa: CASSSGLAANTGELFF
j_call: TRBJ2-3; v_call: TRBV7-2; cdr3_aa: CASSRRTGMTDTQYF
j_call: TRBJ2-1; v_call: TRBV29-1; cdr3_aa: CSVEEELAGRNEQFF
j_call: TRBJ2-1; v_call: TRBV7-2; cdr3_aa: CASSPWGSYNEQFF
j_call: TRBJ2-1; v_call: TRBV6-2/TRBV6-3; cdr3_aa: CASSYQPGTGYNEQFF
j_call: TRBJ2-7; v_call: TRBV2; cdr3_aa: CASTLRQGNEQYF
j_call: TRBJ2-1; v_call: TRBV19; cdr3_aa: CASSIGPNNNEQFF
j_call: TRBJ1-6; v_call: TRBV4-3; cdr3_aa: CASSQDRGYSPLHF
j_call: TRBJ2-3; v_call: TRBV14; cdr3_aa: CASSQETGLAGRGSDTQYF
j_call: TRBJ2-2; v_call: TRBV9; cdr3_aa: CASSARPLTGELFF